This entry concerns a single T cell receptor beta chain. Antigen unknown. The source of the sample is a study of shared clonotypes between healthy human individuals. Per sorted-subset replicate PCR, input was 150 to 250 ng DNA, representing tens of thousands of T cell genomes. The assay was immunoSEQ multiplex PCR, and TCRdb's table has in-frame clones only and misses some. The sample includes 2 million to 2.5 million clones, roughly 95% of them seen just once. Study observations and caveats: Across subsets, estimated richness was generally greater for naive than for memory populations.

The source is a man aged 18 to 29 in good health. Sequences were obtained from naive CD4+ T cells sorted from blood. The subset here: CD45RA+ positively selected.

The CDR3 is CASSQDMGNTEAFF. In DNA, the CDR3 is TGTGCCAGCAGCCAAGATATGGGTAACACTGAAGCTTTCTTT. This chain links TRBV14 with TRBJ1-1; no definite D call. This CDR3 comprises 14 residues. Trimming left V 0 bases short and J 2 bases short, with 7 bases between. Germline V lookup: CDR1 SGHDN, CDR2 FVKESK.